These T cell receptor beta chains were read from a single sample in a study of T cell responses to AZD1222 COVID-19 vaccine. Clones were read by immunoSEQ multiplex PCR, and TCRdb kept only the in-frame ones, dropping some. The sample includes about 140,000 clones, around 93% of them seen just once. The starting material was peripheral blood, obtained 28 days after the second AZD1222 dose. The origin of the receptors is an adult who received the AZD1222 COVID-19 vaccine. The CDR3 runs from the conserved cysteine through the conserved F or W. A D gene is named only where the DNA matches it firmly. A clone size is listed for some rows: how often the clone was seen (once, few, many), or a class if it is expanded.

v_call	j_call	clone_size	d_call	cdr3_aa	cdr3_nt
TRBV13	TRBJ1-2	few	.	CASSFGQGYYGYTF	TGTGCCAGCAGCTTCGGGCAGGGTTACTATGGCTACACCTTC
TRBV27	TRBJ1-2	.	TRBD1	CASSSRPGQGGVYGYTF	TGTGCCAGCAGTTCCCGCCCGGGACAGGGGGGCGTCTATGGCTACACCTTC
TRBV7-9	TRBJ1-1	.	.	CASSFSLPGTEAFF	TGTGCCAGCAGCTTCAGCTTGCCGGGCACTGAAGCTTTCTTT
TRBV11-3	TRBJ2-7	.	.	CASSLDGDSYEQYF	TGTGCCAGCAGCTTAGATGGCGACTCCTACGAGCAGTACTTC
TRBV28	TRBJ1-2	once	TRBD1	CASSLSTGTGGYTF	TGTGCCAGCAGTCTTTCGACAGGGACTGGAGGCTACACCTTC
TRBV5-1	TRBJ2-4	.	.	CASSFEWGTNPGNIQYF	TGCGCCAGCAGCTTTGAGTGGGGGACAAATCCTGGGAACATTCAGTACTTC
TRBV2	TRBJ2-7	.	.	CASSEGYEQYF	TGTGCCAGCAGTGAAGGGTACGAGCAGTACTTC
TRBV6-5	TRBJ2-2	once	.	CATIHSTGELFF	TGTGCCACCATCCATAGCACCGGGGAGCTGTTTTTT
TRBV6-4	TRBJ2-1	medium-sized	TRBD2	CASSETGTSGYNEQFF	TGTGCCAGCAGTGAGACCGGGACTAGCGGCTACAATGAGCAGTTCTTC
TRBV3-1/TRBV3-2	TRBJ1-2	.	.	CASSPRSQGFYGYTF	TGTGCCAGCAGCCCAAGGTCTCAGGGGTTCTATGGCTACACCTTC
TRBV29-1	TRBJ1-2	.	.	CSVVGAGANYGYTF	TGCAGCGTTGTGGGGGCAGGGGCTAACTATGGCTACACCTTC
TRBV27	TRBJ2-1	.	TRBD2	CASSLATSGGTSGRNEQFF	TGTGCCAGCAGTTTAGCCACGTCGGGAGGGACTAGCGGGAGAAATGAGCAGTTCTTC
TRBV27	TRBJ1-1	once	TRBD1	CASSRTGLNTEAFF	TGTGCCAGCAGCAGGACAGGACTGAACACTGAAGCTTTCTTT
TRBV7-9	TRBJ1-6	.	.	CASSLQSGNSPLHF	TGTGCCAGCAGCTTACAGTCCGGCAATTCACCCCTCCACTTT
TRBV12-3/TRBV12-4	TRBJ1-2	.	.	CASSSRSYGYTF	TGTGCCAGCAGCTCCAGGAGCTATGGCTACACCTTC
TRBV3-1/TRBV3-2	TRBJ1-4	few	.	CASSQGDLDEKLFF	TGTGCCAGCAGCCAAGGCGATCTGGATGAAAAACTGTTTTTT
TRBV6-2/TRBV6-3	TRBJ1-1	.	.	CASSYSPSVSTGNTEAFF	TGTGCCAGCAGTTACTCCCCGTCGGTCTCCACGGGGAACACTGAAGCTTTCTTT
TRBV18	TRBJ2-2	few	TRBD1	CASSRTGVTGELFF	TGTGCCAGCTCGCGGACAGGGGTGACCGGGGAGCTGTTTTTT
TRBV2	TRBJ1-5	once	TRBD1	CASTRQGSGNQPQHF	TGTGCCAGCACCAGACAGGGTTCAGGCAATCAGCCCCAGCATTTT
TRBV6-2/TRBV6-3	TRBJ1-3	.	.	CASSYQGTRGNTIYF	TGTGCCAGCAGTTACCAAGGGACAAGAGGAAACACCATATATTTT
TRBV7-2	TRBJ1-6	.	.	CASSLGRGNPPLHF	TGTGCCAGCAGCTTGGGACGGGGTAATCCACCCCTCCACTTT
TRBV5-4	TRBJ2-1	.	TRBD2	CASREGTSGWEGNEQFF	TGTGCCAGCAGGGAAGGGACTAGCGGGTGGGAGGGGAATGAGCAGTTCTTC
TRBV6-6	TRBJ1-4	.	.	CASYSTSHRNEEKLFF	TGTGCCAGCTATTCCACAAGTCATCGGAACGAGGAAAAACTGTTTTTT
TRBV21-1	TRBJ1-2	once	.	CASSKVRTGLHDGYTF	TGTGCCAGCAGCAAAGTGAGGACAGGGCTCCACGATGGCTACACCTTC
TRBV7-9	TRBJ1-4	.	.	CASSLGRTTNEKLFF	TGTGCCAGCAGCTTAGGAAGGACAACTAATGAAAAACTGTTTTTT
TRBV28	TRBJ2-3	.	.	CASRPTVSGYRDTQYF	TGTGCCAGCAGACCGACTGTCAGCGGGTACCGGGATACGCAGTATTTT
TRBV3-1/TRBV3-2	TRBJ2-6	.	.	CASSYRDSGANVLTF	TGTGCCAGCAGCTACAGGGACTCTGGGGCCAACGTCCTGACTTTC
TRBV19	TRBJ1-6	.	.	CASKYVWTTEHNSPLHF	TGTGCCAGTAAATATGTTTGGACGACGGAACATAATTCACCCCTCCACTTT
TRBV23-1	TRBJ1-5	.	TRBD1	CASRDRGEQPQHF	TGCGCCAGCAGGGACAGGGGCGAGCAGCCCCAGCATTTT
TRBV7-2	TRBJ1-5	once	.	CASSLARIDQPQHF	TGTGCCAGCAGCTTAGCCAGGATCGATCAGCCCCAGCATTTT
TRBV3-1/TRBV3-2	TRBJ1-1	.	TRBD1	CASSNHRGPKNTEAFF	TGTGCCAGCAGCAACCACAGGGGGCCAAAGAACACTGAAGCTTTCTTT
TRBV7-9	TRBJ2-1	.	TRBD1	CASSPNTNRGLNEQFF	TGTGCCAGCAGCCCAAATACGAACAGGGGGCTCAATGAGCAGTTCTTC
TRBV5-6	TRBJ1-2	.	.	CASSLGRNYGYTF	TGTGCCAGCAGCTTAGGCCGGAACTATGGCTACACCTTC
TRBV2	TRBJ1-2	.	.	CASSGQDLYGYTF	TGTGCCAGCAGCGGGCAAGACCTCTATGGCTACACCTTC
TRBV7-9	TRBJ1-2	.	TRBD1	CASSGQGYGYTF	TGTGCCAGCAGTGGACAGGGTTATGGCTACACCTTC
TRBV27	TRBJ1-1	.	TRBD1	CASSFNRGTEAFF	TGTGCCAGCAGTTTTAACAGGGGCACTGAAGCTTTCTTT
TRBV7-9	TRBJ1-5	.	.	CASSLDRGGVQPQHF	TGTGCCAGCAGCTTAGACCGGGGAGGGGTTCAGCCCCAGCATTTT
TRBV6-1	TRBJ2-5	.	.	CASSDYGKGLQETQYF	TGTGCCAGCAGTGATTATGGGAAAGGGCTACAAGAGACCCAGTACTTC
TRBV11-2	TRBJ2-7	.	TRBD2	CASSGAGLADEQYF	TGTGCCAGCAGCGGGGCGGGACTAGCCGACGAGCAGTACTTC
TRBV18	TRBJ2-2	.	.	CASSQTRSGELFF	TGTGCCAGCTCTCAAACTAGATCCGGGGAGCTGTTTTTT
TRBV19	TRBJ2-3	once	TRBD2	CASRGGAPDTQYF	TGTGCCAGCCGGGGGGGAGCACCAGATACGCAGTATTTT
TRBV5-6	TRBJ1-6	.	TRBD1	CASSRHTRTTGVSPLHF	TGTGCCAGCAGCCGACACACTCGAACTACAGGGGTTTCACCCCTCCACTTT
TRBV6-6	TRBJ1-1	.	TRBD1	CASSTRQGLSTEAFF	TGTGCCAGCAGCACTCGACAGGGGCTGAGTACTGAAGCTTTCTTT
TRBV28	TRBJ1-2	few	.	CASSLHGGGNYGYTF	TGTGCCAGCAGTCTCCACGGGGGGGGTAACTATGGCTACACCTTC
TRBV6-1	TRBJ1-2	.	.	CASSDGVAGYTF	TGTGCCAGCAGTGACGGGGTTGCTGGCTACACCTTC
TRBV6-5	TRBJ2-1	.	.	CASSYRANSYNEQFF	TGTGCCAGCAGTTACCGGGCCAACAGTTACAATGAGCAGTTCTTC
TRBV6-5	TRBJ2-3	.	.	CASSYSSDTDTQYF	TGTGCCAGCAGTTACTCGTCAGACACAGATACGCAGTATTTT
TRBV3-1/TRBV3-2	TRBJ1-1	.	.	CASGLAGSTEAFF	TGTGCCAGCGGCTTGGCCGGGAGCACTGAAGCTTTCTTT
TRBV11-1	TRBJ1-6	.	.	CASSPTWGNSPLHF	TGTGCCAGCAGCCCCACCTGGGGGAATTCACCCCTCCACTTT
TRBV29-1	TRBJ2-7	.	.	CSVVHQGTYEQYF	TGCAGCGTTGTACACCAAGGGACTTACGAGCAGTACTTC
TRBV24-1	TRBJ2-5	.	.	CATSEAGRETQYF	TGTGCCACCAGTGAGGCAGGTAGGGAGACCCAGTACTTC
TRBV30	TRBJ2-7	.	.	CAWKKDRSYEQYF	TGTGCCTGGAAGAAGGACCGGTCCTACGAGCAGTACTTC
TRBV7-3	TRBJ2-3	.	.	CASSLNGRSTDTQYF	TGTGCCAGCAGCTTAAATGGCAGGAGCACAGATACGCAGTATTTT
TRBV7-6	TRBJ1-2	.	TRBD1	CASSFDRGQRLGYGYTF	TGTGCCAGCAGCTTCGACAGGGGGCAACGGTTAGGATATGGCTACACCTTC